This section outlines one T cell receptor (beta chain) sequence together with its context. The antigen it binds to is not known. Per-base quality was not reported, and no clone a single base away is much larger than it. This specimen belongs to a study of blood T cell repertoires in COVID-19 (dated by TCRdb to 2019 to 2021). About the full investigation: Samples from collaborators originated in the United States, Italy and Spain and spanned both the acute and convalescent phases of COVID-19. A de-identified subject ID, COVID-19 status, age in years and sex were almost always included in the sample metadata. HLA class I and class II types, where available, came from metadata supplied by the sample provider rather than from assay-based typing. The repertoires were released in a freely available public database intended as a resource for research on the immune response to SARS-CoV-2. The dataset comprised deeply sampled blood TCRbeta repertoires from subjects exposed to, actively infected with, or recovered from COVID-19. The material from the prospective study consisted of cDNA or gDNA derived from T cells, B-cell-depleted T cells, or PBMCs. The samples were drawn from the first 160 participants of the ongoing ImmuneRACE study and from under 1,500 subjects provided by 6 global collaborators.

V lost 4 bases and J lost 3 bases; the stretch between them is 9 bases long. The CDR3 holds 13 amino acids from the cysteine to the phenylalanine. The DNA shown is the 39-base CDR3, in frame from base 1. From a lookup of the germline V gene (reference sequence), CDR1 and CDR2 are MNHEY and SMNVEV. The collaborating institutions used their own protocols to collect whole blood in K2EDTA tubes. Collaborator samples were shipped for TCRbeta analysis as frozen whole blood, isolated PBMCs, or DNA extracted from either sample type. General findings and caveats noted by the study authors: The amount of clinical and demographic metadata varied by source and participant and was provided uncurated.

TCRbeta CDR3 regions were amplified from genomic DNA by means of the immunoSEQ Assay, a bias-controlled multiplex PCR. The authors processed their data as follows. The number of nucleated cells in each sample was estimated by amplification of reference gene primers within the assay. To quantify the absolute abundance of each unique TCRbeta CDR3 rearrangement, sequence reads were collapsed and filtered. For each sample, productive Simpson clonality was calculated as the square root of Simpson's diversity index across productive rearrangements. TCRdb limited this immuneACCESS table to in-frame rearrangements with V and J called. A share of clones is missing; checked studies link under half to unresolved V genes, and the rest is unexplained. V and J calls and clone size are copied from that table; D and trimming were computed from the DNA. The sample records approximately 290,000 clones, roughly nine tenths of which are singletons. The ten largest clones represent about 2.5% of the sample.

The sequenced material came from peripheral blood. The sequence joins TRBV27 to TRBJ1-2, with a tentative D gene TRBD1 over 5 matching bases. This clonotype was obtained from a man younger than 35 with active or convalescent COVID-19. The nucleotides are TGTGCCAGCAGTTATGCAGGGTACTATGGCTACACCTTC. Its translation is CASSYAGYYGYTF.